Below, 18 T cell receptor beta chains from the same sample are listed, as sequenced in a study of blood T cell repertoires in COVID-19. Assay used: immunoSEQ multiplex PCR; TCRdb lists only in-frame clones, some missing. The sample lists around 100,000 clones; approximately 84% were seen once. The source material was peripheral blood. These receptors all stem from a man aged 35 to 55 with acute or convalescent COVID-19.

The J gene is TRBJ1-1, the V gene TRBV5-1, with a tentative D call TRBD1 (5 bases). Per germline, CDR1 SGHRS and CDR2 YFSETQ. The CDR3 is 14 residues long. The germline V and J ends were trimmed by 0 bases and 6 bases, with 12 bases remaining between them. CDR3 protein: CASSLDGQPSEAFF. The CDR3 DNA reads TGCGCCAGCAGCTTGGACGGACAACCTTCTGAAGCTTTCTTT.

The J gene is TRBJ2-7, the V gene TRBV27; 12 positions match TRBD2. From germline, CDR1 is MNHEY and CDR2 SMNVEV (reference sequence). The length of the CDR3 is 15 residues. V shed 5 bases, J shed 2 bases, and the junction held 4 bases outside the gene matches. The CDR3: CASSATSGSTYEQYF. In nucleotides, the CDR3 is TGTGCCAGCAGTGCGACTAGCGGGAGCACCTACGAGCAGTACTTC.

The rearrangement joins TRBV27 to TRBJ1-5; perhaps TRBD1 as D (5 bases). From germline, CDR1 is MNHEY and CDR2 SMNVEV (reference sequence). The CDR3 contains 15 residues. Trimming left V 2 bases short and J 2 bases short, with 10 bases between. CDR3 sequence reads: CASSLDGGGNQPQHF. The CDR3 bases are TGTGCCAGCAGTTTAGATGGGGGGGGCAATCAGCCCCAGCATTTT.

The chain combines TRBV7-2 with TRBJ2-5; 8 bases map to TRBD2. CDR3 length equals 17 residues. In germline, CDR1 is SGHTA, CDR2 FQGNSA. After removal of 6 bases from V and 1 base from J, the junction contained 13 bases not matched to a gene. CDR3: CASRLDLGRGGQETQYF. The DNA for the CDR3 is TGTGCCAGCAGACTAGACCTCGGACGGGGGGGCCAAGAGACCCAGTACTTC.

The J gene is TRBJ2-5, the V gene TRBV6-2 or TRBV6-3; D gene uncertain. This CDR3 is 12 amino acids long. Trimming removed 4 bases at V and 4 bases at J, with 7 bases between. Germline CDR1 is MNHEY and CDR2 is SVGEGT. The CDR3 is CASSWAGETQYF. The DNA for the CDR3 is TGTGCCAGCAGTTGGGCCGGAGAGACCCAGTACTTC.

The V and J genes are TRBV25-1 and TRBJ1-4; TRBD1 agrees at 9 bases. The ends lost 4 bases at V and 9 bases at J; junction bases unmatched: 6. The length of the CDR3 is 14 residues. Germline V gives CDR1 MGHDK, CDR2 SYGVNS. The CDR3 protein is CASSVDRGRKKLFF. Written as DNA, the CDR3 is TGTGCCAGCAGTGTTGACAGGGGGAGAAAAAAACTGTTTTTT.

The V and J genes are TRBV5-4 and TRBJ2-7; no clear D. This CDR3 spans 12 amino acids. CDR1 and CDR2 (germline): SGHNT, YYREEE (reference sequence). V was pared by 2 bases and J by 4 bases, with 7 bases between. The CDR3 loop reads CASSFSSYEQYF. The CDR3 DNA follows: TGTGCCAGCAGCTTTTCTTCGTACGAGCAGTACTTC.

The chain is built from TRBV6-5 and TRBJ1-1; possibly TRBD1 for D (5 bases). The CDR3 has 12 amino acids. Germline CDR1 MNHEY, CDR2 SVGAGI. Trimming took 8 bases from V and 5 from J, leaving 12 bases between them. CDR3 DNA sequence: TGTGCCAGCCGGAGCGGGGGTACTGAAGCTTTCTTT. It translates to CASRSGGTEAFF.

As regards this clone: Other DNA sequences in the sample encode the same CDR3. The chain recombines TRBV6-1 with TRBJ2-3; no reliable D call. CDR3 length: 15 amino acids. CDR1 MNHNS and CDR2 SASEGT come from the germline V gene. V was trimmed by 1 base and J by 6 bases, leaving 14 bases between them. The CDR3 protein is CASSEGLAVTDTQYF. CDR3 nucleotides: TGTGCCAGCAGTGAAGGACTCGCAGTCACGGATACGCAGTATTTT.

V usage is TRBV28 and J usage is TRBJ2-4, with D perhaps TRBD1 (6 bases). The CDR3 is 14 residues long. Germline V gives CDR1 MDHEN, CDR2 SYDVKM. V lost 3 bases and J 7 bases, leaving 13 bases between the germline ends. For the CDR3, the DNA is TGTGCCAGCAGTTTGTTCGGCCAGGGGAACATTCAGTACTTC. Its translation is CASSLFGQGNIQYF.

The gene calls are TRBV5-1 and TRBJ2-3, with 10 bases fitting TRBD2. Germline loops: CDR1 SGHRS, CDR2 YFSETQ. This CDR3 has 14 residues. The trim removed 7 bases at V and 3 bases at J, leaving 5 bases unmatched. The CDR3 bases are TGCGCCAGCTCGGCTAGCGGGAGTACAGATACGCAGTATTTT. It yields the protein CASSASGSTDTQYF. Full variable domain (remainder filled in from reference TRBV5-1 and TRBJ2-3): KAGVTQTPRYLIKTRGQQVTLSCSPISGHRSVSWYQQTPGQGLQFLFEYFSETQRNKGNFPGRFSGRQFSNSRSEMNVSTLELGDSALYLCASSASGSTDTQYFGPGTRLTVL.

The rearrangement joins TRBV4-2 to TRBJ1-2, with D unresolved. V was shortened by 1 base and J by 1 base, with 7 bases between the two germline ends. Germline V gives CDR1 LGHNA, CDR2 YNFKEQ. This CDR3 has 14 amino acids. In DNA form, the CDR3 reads TGTGCCAGCAGCCAAGCGACTGGTAACTATGGCTACACCTTC. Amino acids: CASSQATGNYGYTF.

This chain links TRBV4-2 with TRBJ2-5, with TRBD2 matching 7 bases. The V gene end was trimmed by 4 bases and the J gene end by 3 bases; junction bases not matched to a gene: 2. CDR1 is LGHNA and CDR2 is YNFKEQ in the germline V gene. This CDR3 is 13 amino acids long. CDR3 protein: CASSPLAKETQYF. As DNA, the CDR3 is TGTGCCAGCAGCCCACTAGCGAAAGAGACCCAGTACTTC.

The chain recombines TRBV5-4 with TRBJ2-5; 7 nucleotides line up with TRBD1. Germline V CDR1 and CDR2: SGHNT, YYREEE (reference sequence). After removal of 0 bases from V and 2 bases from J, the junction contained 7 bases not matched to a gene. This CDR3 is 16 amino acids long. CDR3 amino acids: CASSLGQGLSQETQYF. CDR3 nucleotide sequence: TGTGCCAGCAGCTTGGGACAGGGTCTCTCTCAAGAGACCCAGTACTTC.

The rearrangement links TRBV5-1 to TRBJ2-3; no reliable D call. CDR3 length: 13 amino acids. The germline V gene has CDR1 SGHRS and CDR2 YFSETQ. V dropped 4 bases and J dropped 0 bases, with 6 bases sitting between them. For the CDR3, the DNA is TGCGCCAGCAGCGTCCTGAGCACAGATACGCAGTATTTT. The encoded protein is CASSVLSTDTQYF.

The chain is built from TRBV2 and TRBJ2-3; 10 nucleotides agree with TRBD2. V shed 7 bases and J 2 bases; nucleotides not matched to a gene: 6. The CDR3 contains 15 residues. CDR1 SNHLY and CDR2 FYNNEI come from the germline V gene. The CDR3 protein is CASTLTSGFTDTQYF. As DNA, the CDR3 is TGTGCCAGCACCCTGACTAGCGGGTTCACAGATACGCAGTATTTT.

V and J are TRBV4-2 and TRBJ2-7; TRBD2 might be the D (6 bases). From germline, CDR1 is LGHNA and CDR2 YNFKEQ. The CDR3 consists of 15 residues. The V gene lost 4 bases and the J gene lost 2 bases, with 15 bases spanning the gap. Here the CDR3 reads CASSLRDDQTYEQYF. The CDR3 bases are TGTGCCAGCAGCCTGCGGGACGACCAAACCTACGAGCAGTACTTC.

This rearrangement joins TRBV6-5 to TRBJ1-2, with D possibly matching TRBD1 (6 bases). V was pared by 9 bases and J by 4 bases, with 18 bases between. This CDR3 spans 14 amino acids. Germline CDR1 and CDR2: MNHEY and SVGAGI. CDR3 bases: TGTGCCAGTTCAAGACAGGCCGGAGGCTATGGCTACACCTTC. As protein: CASSRQAGGYGYTF.